Below are 27 T cell receptor beta chains sequenced from a single sample in a study of shared clonotypes between healthy human individuals. The method was immunoSEQ multiplex PCR; TCRdb's version includes in-frame clones alone and lacks a portion of them. The table records millions of clones, over 85% of them present only once. It was CD45RO-negative cells, positively selected for CCR7, that made up naive CD8 cells, with terminally differentiated effector memory CD45RA+ cells excluded. Specimen: naive CD8+ T cells sorted from blood. The receptors come from a man between 18 and 35 years old in good health.

The rearrangement uses TRBV13 and TRBJ2-7; TRBD2 might be the D (5 bases). V lost 2 bases and J 2 bases, leaving 7 bases between the germline ends. The CDR3 runs to 13 residues. Per germline, CDR1 PRHDT and CDR2 FYEKMQ (reference sequence). The CDR3 coding sequence is TGTGCCAGCAGCTTACTCGGGACCTACGAGCAGTACTTC. This sequence encodes CASSLLGTYEQYF.

This chain joins TRBV11-2 and TRBJ2-7; possible D gene TRBD2, 7 bases. The CDR3 is 14 amino acids. The germline V and J ends were trimmed by 6 bases and 3 bases, with 15 bases remaining between them. Germline CDR1 SGHAT, CDR2 FQNNGV. CDR3 coding DNA: TGTGCCAGCAGTTTCCCGGGGGGCAACTACGAGCAGTACTTC. Translating it yields CASSFPGGNYEQYF.

This chain links TRBV4-1 with TRBJ1-3; D call uncertain. The V end lost 4 bases, the J end lost 1 base, and 14 bases lay between the germline ends. Germline CDR1 and CDR2: MGHRA and YSYEKL. CDR3 length equals 16 residues. CDR3 sequence (DNA): TGCGCCAGCAGCCCACAATGGGCCGATTCTGGAAACACCATATATTTT. This encodes CASSPQWADSGNTIYF.

For this clone: At the DNA level, this CDR3 is encoded by other sequences in the same sample as well. This chain links TRBV29-1 with TRBJ2-7, with D tentatively TRBD1 (6 bases). Germline values: CDR1 SQVTM, CDR2 ANQGSEA. CDR3 length: 13 amino acids. The V end lost 3 bases, the J end lost 0 bases, and 9 bases lay between the germline ends. The CDR3 loop is CSVEQGSSYEQYF. For the CDR3, the DNA is TGCAGCGTTGAGCAGGGGAGCTCCTACGAGCAGTACTTC.

The gene calls are TRBV6-5 and TRBJ1-5, with D unresolved. Trimming removed 7 bases from V and 3 bases from J, with 10 bases in between. CDR1 is MNHEY, CDR2 SVGAGI, per germline. The CDR3 has 13 residues. CDR3 nucleotides: TGTGCCAGCACGGCGGGTTTCAATCAGCCCCAGCATTTT. Encoded protein: CASTAGFNQPQHF.

This clone was seen a single time. The V and J genes are TRBV5-6 and TRBJ1-1; tentative D call: TRBD1 (5 bases). The CDR3 runs 15 residues. Germline V CDR1 and CDR2: SGHDT, YYEEEE. Trimming pared 1 base from V and 8 bases from J, leaving 18 bases between. The DNA of the CDR3 is TGTGCCAGCAGCTTGAATATTGAGGGGTGGGCGGAAGCTTTCTTT. Amino acids: CASSLNIEGWAEAFF.

This chain links TRBV25-1 with TRBJ1-2; D gene unclear. The CDR3 totals 14 residues. From germline, CDR1 is MGHDK and CDR2 SYGVNS. V was pared by 1 base and J by 4 bases, with 10 bases between. The CDR3 reads CASSELGNLYGYTF. The CDR3 coding sequence is TGTGCCAGCAGTGAATTAGGCAACCTCTATGGCTACACCTTC.

The chain joins TRBV11-2 to TRBJ2-7; 7 nucleotides agree with TRBD2. V lost 1 base and J lost 3; bases outside the gene matches: 3. The germline CDR1 and CDR2 sequences are SGHAT and FQNNGV. This CDR3 is 14 amino acids long. CDR3 region: CASSLGTSIYEQYF. CDR3 nucleotides: TGTGCCAGCAGCTTAGGGACTAGTATCTACGAGCAGTACTTC.

The V and J genes are TRBV9 and TRBJ2-3; TRBD2 agrees at 11 bases. Germline loops: CDR1 SGDLS, CDR2 YYNGEE. The trim removed 10 bases at V and 0 bases at J, leaving 13 bases unmatched. CDR3 length: 17 residues. The CDR3 loop reads CAPRSATSGKSTDTQYF. The CDR3 nucleotides read TGTGCCCCCCGGTCAGCGACTAGCGGGAAAAGCACAGATACGCAGTATTTT.

The V call is TRBV27, the J call TRBJ1-1; 7 bases map to TRBD1. The CDR3 spans 15 residues. Germline trimming cut 5 bases from V and 1 base from J; bases unmatched to any gene: 7. The germline gives CDR1 MNHEY, CDR2 SMNVEV (reference sequence). Here the CDR3 reads CASSPVTGANTEAFF. The CDR3 region has the DNA TGTGCCAGCAGTCCCGTAACAGGGGCGAACACTGAAGCTTTCTTT.

The chain uses TRBV10-3 and TRBJ2-2, with 13 bases identical to TRBD2. Germline V lookup: CDR1 ENHRY, CDR2 SYGVKD. This CDR3 is built from 19 residues. J was trimmed by 2 bases and V by 6 bases; bases with no gene match: 12. The DNA of the CDR3 is TGTGCCATCAGCGACCAAAAGGGACTAGCGGGAAGTAACACCGGGGAGCTGTTTTTT. Translating it yields CAISDQKGLAGSNTGELFF.

This chain joins TRBV5-6 and TRBJ1-2; tentatively, D is TRBD1 (6 bases). Trimming shortened V by 4 bases and J by 10 bases, and 14 bases separated the two germline ends. Germline-derived CDR1 and CDR2 are SGHDT and YYEEEE. The CDR3 has 12 amino acids. The CDR3 coding sequence is TGTGCCAGCAGCGAGACAACAGGGCCCTACACCTTC. Its protein product is CASSETTGPYTF.

The rearrangement uses TRBV6-5 and TRBJ2-7; D ambiguous. Between the trimmed V and J ends, which lost 0 bases and 3 bases, there was a span of 9 bases. Germline lookup yields CDR1 MNHEY and CDR2 SVGAGI. This CDR3 contains 14 residues. This CDR3 reads CASSYSLWGYEQYF. CDR3 nucleotide sequence: TGTGCCAGCAGTTACTCGCTGTGGGGCTACGAGCAGTACTTC.

V is TRBV13 and J is TRBJ2-2; D is unresolved. The V gene lost 5 bases and the J gene lost 5 bases, with 6 bases spanning the gap. CDR3 length: 12 amino acids. Germline V gene sequence: CDR1 PRHDT, CDR2 FYEKMQ (reference sequence). In DNA form, the CDR3 reads TGTGCCAGCAGCCTCCTTACCGGGGAGCTGTTTTTT. Encoded protein: CASSLLTGELFF. The variable domain in full, with the rest retrieved from reference TRBV13 and TRBJ2-2, is AAGVIQSPRHLIKEKRETATLKCYPIPRHDTVYWYQQGPGQDPQFLISFYEKMQSDKGSIPDRFSAQQFSDYHSELNMSSLELGDSALYFCASSLLTGELFFGEGSRLTVL.

The chain employs TRBV27 and TRBJ2-1, with 10 bases matching TRBD2. The CDR3 length is 15 residues. The germline CDR1 and CDR2 sequences are MNHEY and SMNVEV (reference sequence). The J segment lost 7 bases and the V segment lost 6 bases, leaving 9 bases of the junction unmatched. CDR3 sequence reads: CASSPGTSAGNEQFF. Here the CDR3 DNA reads TGTGCCAGCAGCCCCGGGACTAGCGCCGGGAATGAGCAGTTCTTC.

This chain uses TRBV27 with TRBJ2-1, with TRBD1 as a possible D gene (5 bases). The CDR3 sequence is 13 residues long. V lost 3 bases and J lost 8, with 11 bases in between. The germline gives CDR1 MNHEY, CDR2 SMNVEV (reference sequence). The CDR3 DNA reads as TGTGCCAGCAGTTTTCAGGGTTACTATGAGCAGTTCTTC. Translating it yields CASSFQGYYEQFF.

This chain links TRBV15 with TRBJ1-2; D is possibly TRBD1 (6 bases). V was cut by 8 bases and J by 8 bases, with 15 bases left in between. Germline CDR1 reads LNHNV; CDR2 reads YYDKDF (reference sequence). The CDR3 is 12 amino acids. CDR3 amino acids: CATGLGAAGYTF. The CDR3 DNA follows: TGTGCCACCGGTTTGGGGGCGGCGGGCTACACCTTC.

The gene calls are TRBV11-2 and TRBJ1-1; TRBD1 matches at 8 bases. In germline, CDR1 is SGHAT, CDR2 FQNNGV. CDR3 length: 15 amino acids. Trimming cost V 4 bases and J 5 bases; bases outside gene matches: 9. The CDR3 DNA sequence: TGTGCCAGCAGCTCAGGACAGGGAGGAGAAACTGAAGCTTTCTTT. It is translated as CASSSGQGGETEAFF.

V is TRBV7-9 and J is TRBJ1-4; no clear D gene. The CDR3 spans 16 residues. Germline V gives CDR1 SEHNR, CDR2 FQNEAQ (reference sequence). V dropped 1 base and J dropped 4 bases, with 13 bases sitting between them. As DNA, the CDR3 is TGTGCCAGCAGCTTAGAGGTCGGGGAACTTAATGAAAAACTGTTTTTT. This encodes CASSLEVGELNEKLFF.

The chain combines TRBV29-1 with TRBJ2-6, with TRBD1 matching over 9 bases. J was trimmed by 2 bases and V by 7 bases; bases with no gene match: 3. In germline, CDR1 is SQVTM, CDR2 ANQGSEA. This CDR3 contains 14 residues. The CDR3 bases are TGCAGCGCACAGGGGGCGACTGGGGCCAACGTCCTGACTTTC. Translation: CSAQGATGANVLTF.

This chain links TRBV27 with TRBJ1-2; possible D gene TRBD1, 5 bases. Trimming removed 11 bases at V and 0 bases at J, with 19 bases between. The germline CDR1 and CDR2 sequences are MNHEY and SMNVEV (reference sequence). The CDR3 is 15 residues long. The CDR3 bases are TGTGCCTCAGCCGGGGCAGCTTATTCTAACTATGGCTACACCTTC. This sequence encodes CASAGAAYSNYGYTF.

V and J are TRBV5-1 and TRBJ2-3; D remains unclear. Germline V gene sequence: CDR1 SGHRS, CDR2 YFSETQ. Trimming removed 4 bases from V and 0 bases from J, with 21 bases in between. CDR3 length: 18 amino acids. The CDR3 loop is CASSRDMGDPFSTDTQYF. CDR3 nucleotide sequence: TGCGCCAGCAGCAGGGATATGGGCGATCCCTTTAGCACAGATACGCAGTATTTT.

The rearrangement links TRBV18 to TRBJ2-7; 14 nucleotides align to TRBD2. V gave up 6 bases and J gave up 4 bases; unmatched junction bases: 11. The CDR3 spans 17 residues. Germline CDR1 KGHSH, CDR2 LQKENI. The CDR3 is CASSGTSGSLDPYEQYF. Here the CDR3 DNA reads TGTGCCAGCTCCGGGACTAGCGGGAGCTTGGATCCGTACGAGCAGTACTTC. Full variable domain (missing parts from reference TRBV18 and TRBJ2-7): NAGVMQNPRHLVRRRGQEARLRCSPMKGHSHVYWYRQLPEEGLKFMVYLQKENIIDESGMPKERFSAEFPKEGPSILRIQQVVRGDSAAYFCASSGTSGSLDPYEQYFGPGTRLTVT.

The chain employs TRBV2 and TRBJ2-7, with TRBD2 matching over 9 bases. The CDR3 runs to 14 residues. Germline V gives CDR1 SNHLY, CDR2 FYNNEI. With 5 bases clipped from V and 0 bases from J, the junction kept 2 bases outside the gene matches. The chain's CDR3 is CASSWTSASYEQYF. The DNA of the CDR3 is TGTGCCAGCAGTTGGACTAGCGCCTCCTACGAGCAGTACTTC.

The genes are TRBV6-5 and TRBJ1-6; no firm D call. V was clipped by 0 bases and J by 7 bases, with 7 bases between them. The CDR3 sequence is 14 residues long. CDR1 MNHEY and CDR2 SVGAGI come from the germline V gene. This CDR3 is CASSYSAGNSPLHF. The DNA for the CDR3 is TGTGCCAGCAGTTACTCCGCTGGGAATTCACCCCTCCACTTT.

The chain employs TRBV27 and TRBJ2-7; D ambiguous. This CDR3 is 12 amino acids long. Trimming removed 6 bases at V and 6 bases at J, with 12 bases between. CDR1 is MNHEY, CDR2 SMNVEV, per germline (reference sequence). This chain's CDR3 is CASSSPLAEQYF. The CDR3 DNA follows: TGTGCCAGCAGCTCCCCTTTGGCCGAGCAGTACTTC.

The chain employs TRBV11-2 and TRBJ2-7; TRBD1 aligns across 8 bases. Germline-derived CDR1 and CDR2 are SGHAT and FQNNGV. Trimming took 3 bases from V and 3 from J; bases not matched to a gene: 4. This CDR3 is 14 amino acids long. The CDR3 coding sequence is TGTGCCAGCAGCTTTGGACAGGGCCTCTACGAGCAGTACTTC. It encodes CASSFGQGLYEQYF.